These T cell receptor beta chains were read from a single sample in a study of pediatric ulcerative colitis. This table comes from immunoSEQ multiplex PCR, and its TCRdb copy is limited to in-frame clones, with some not included. The table records 55,000 to 65,000 clones, around 80% of them present only once. Input material: blood. The receptors were sampled from a boy younger than 18 with moderate ulcerative colitis. Each CDR3 is given with its conserved first and last residue. Each record gives: V gene, clone size, J gene, D gene, CDR3 length, CDR3 DNA, CDR3 protein. A D gene is named only where the DNA matches it firmly. Clone size, where shown, is once, few, many, or a class for clones that have expanded.

V gene: TRBV2; clone size: NA; J gene: TRBJ2-7; D gene: TRBD1; CDR3 length: 14; CDR3 DNA: TGTGCCAGCAGCAGACAGGGTCTGAAGGGCGAGCAGTACTTC; CDR3 protein: CASSRQGLKGEQYF
V gene: TRBV6-1; clone size: NA; J gene: TRBJ1-1; D gene: TRBD1; CDR3 length: 15; CDR3 DNA: TGTGCCAGCAGAGCACTGACAGGGGGCTGGACTGAAGCTTTCTTT; CDR3 protein: CASRALTGGWTEAFF
V gene: TRBV7-2; clone size: NA; J gene: TRBJ2-5; D gene: NA; CDR3 length: 16; CDR3 DNA: TGTGCCAGCAGCTTAGGTTTCGGGGCCAGCCAAGAGACCCAGTACTTC; CDR3 protein: CASSLGFGASQETQYF
V gene: TRBV4-3; clone size: NA; J gene: TRBJ2-1; D gene: TRBD1; CDR3 length: 18; CDR3 DNA: TGCGCCAGCAGCCCCCAAGGGGCAGGGACAGGCCTTTACAATGAGCAGTTCTTC; CDR3 protein: CASSPQGAGTGLYNEQFF
V gene: TRBV9; clone size: NA; J gene: TRBJ2-1; D gene: TRBD2; CDR3 length: 16; CDR3 DNA: TGTGCCAGCAGCGTAGCTCCACTAGCGGGAGGAAATGAGCAGTTCTTC; CDR3 protein: CASSVAPLAGGNEQFF
V gene: TRBV13; clone size: few; J gene: TRBJ1-2; D gene: NA; CDR3 length: 15; CDR3 DNA: TGTGCCAGCAGCTCCATGACAGGCCGAAACTATGGCTACACCTTC; CDR3 protein: CASSSMTGRNYGYTF
V gene: TRBV5-1; clone size: NA; J gene: TRBJ2-6; D gene: NA; CDR3 length: 16; CDR3 DNA: TGCGCCAGCAGCTTGGGAGGGCACTCTGGGGCCAACGTCCTGACTTTC; CDR3 protein: CASSLGGHSGANVLTF
V gene: TRBV11-2; clone size: NA; J gene: TRBJ1-2; D gene: NA; CDR3 length: 12; CDR3 DNA: TGTGCCAGCAGACCGACGGGATCTGGCTACACCTTC; CDR3 protein: CASRPTGSGYTF
V gene: TRBV7-3; clone size: NA; J gene: TRBJ2-7; D gene: NA; CDR3 length: 17; CDR3 DNA: TGTGCCAGCAGCTCCCTCCCGGGGAGGTCAGGGAGAAACGAGCAGTACTTC; CDR3 protein: CASSSLPGRSGRNEQYF
V gene: TRBV7-3; clone size: NA; J gene: TRBJ1-4; D gene: NA; CDR3 length: 12; CDR3 DNA: TGTGCCAGCAGCTTCGGCTATGAAAAACTGTTTTTT; CDR3 protein: CASSFGYEKLFF
V gene: TRBV4-1; clone size: once; J gene: TRBJ1-5; D gene: NA; CDR3 length: 13; CDR3 DNA: TGCGCCAGCAGCCAAGATTTTTACCAGCCCCAGCATTTT; CDR3 protein: CASSQDFYQPQHF
V gene: TRBV20-1; clone size: once; J gene: TRBJ2-7; D gene: NA; CDR3 length: 11; CDR3 DNA: TGCAGTGCTAGAGCAGAGTACGAGCAGTACTTC; CDR3 protein: CSARAEYEQYF
V gene: TRBV4-3; clone size: NA; J gene: TRBJ2-2; D gene: TRBD2; CDR3 length: 18; CDR3 DNA: TGCGCCAGCAGCCAAGCGACTAGCGGGGAGGGAGTGGGCGGGGAGCTGTTTTTT; CDR3 protein: CASSQATSGEGVGGELFF
V gene: TRBV2; clone size: NA; J gene: TRBJ2-3; D gene: NA; CDR3 length: 15; CDR3 DNA: TGTGCCAGCGCTGGGTCCGCAGGGTATCCAGATACGCAGTATTTT; CDR3 protein: CASAGSAGYPDTQYF
V gene: TRBV11-2; clone size: NA; J gene: TRBJ1-3; D gene: NA; CDR3 length: 12; CDR3 DNA: TGTGCCAGCAGCTTAGGGGGCGTGACCATATATTTT; CDR3 protein: CASSLGGVTIYF
V gene: TRBV28; clone size: NA; J gene: TRBJ1-3; D gene: NA; CDR3 length: 16; CDR3 DNA: TGTGCCAGCAGCGTCGCGGGATTTGGGTCTGGAAACACCATATATTTT; CDR3 protein: CASSVAGFGSGNTIYF
V gene: TRBV5-5; clone size: NA; J gene: TRBJ1-5; D gene: NA; CDR3 length: 14; CDR3 DNA: TGTGCCAGCAGCTTGAGACTGTCTAATCAGCCCCAGCATTTT; CDR3 protein: CASSLRLSNQPQHF
V gene: TRBV27; clone size: NA; J gene: TRBJ1-6; D gene: TRBD1; CDR3 length: 15; CDR3 DNA: TGTGCCAGCAGCACGACCGGGACAGGATCTTCACCCCTCCACTTT; CDR3 protein: CASSTTGTGSSPLHF
V gene: TRBV11-2; clone size: NA; J gene: TRBJ2-7; D gene: TRBD2; CDR3 length: 19; CDR3 DNA: TGTGCCAGCAGCACCAGGACTAGCGAGGCCGGTTTTTTCTCCTACGAGCAGTACTTC; CDR3 protein: CASSTRTSEAGFFSYEQYF
V gene: TRBV25-1; clone size: few; J gene: TRBJ1-4; D gene: NA; CDR3 length: 12; CDR3 DNA: TGTGCCAGCAGTGAAATTTATGAAAAACTGTTTTTT; CDR3 protein: CASSEIYEKLFF
V gene: TRBV27; clone size: NA; J gene: TRBJ1-4; D gene: NA; CDR3 length: 18; CDR3 DNA: TGTGCCAGCAGTTTATTCGGGGGGGGCACAGGTGTCAATGAAAAACTGTTTTTT; CDR3 protein: CASSLFGGGTGVNEKLFF
V gene: TRBV27; clone size: NA; J gene: TRBJ2-7; D gene: NA; CDR3 length: 14; CDR3 DNA: TGTGCCAGCAGTTTAGCGGCCAGGGGATACGAGCAGTACTTC; CDR3 protein: CASSLAARGYEQYF
V gene: TRBV5-1; clone size: NA; J gene: TRBJ2-5; D gene: NA; CDR3 length: 11; CDR3 DNA: TGCGCCAGCAGCTTGCGGGAGACCCAGTACTTC; CDR3 protein: CASSLRETQYF
V gene: TRBV5-1; clone size: NA; J gene: TRBJ1-2; D gene: TRBD1; CDR3 length: 16; CDR3 DNA: TGCGCCAGCAGCCAGGGGGCGAACCGAGCTAACTATGGCTACACCTTC; CDR3 protein: CASSQGANRANYGYTF
V gene: TRBV6-5; clone size: NA; J gene: TRBJ1-1; D gene: NA; CDR3 length: 16; CDR3 DNA: TGTGCCAGCAGTTACATCCATGGACTTATGAACACTGAAGCTTTCTTT; CDR3 protein: CASSYIHGLMNTEAFF
V gene: TRBV29-1; clone size: NA; J gene: TRBJ2-5; D gene: NA; CDR3 length: 13; CDR3 DNA: TGCAGCGTTGAAGAGAACAGACAAGAGACCCAGTACTTC; CDR3 protein: CSVEENRQETQYF
V gene: TRBV15; clone size: NA; J gene: TRBJ2-3; D gene: NA; CDR3 length: 15; CDR3 DNA: TGTGCCACCAGCAGAGAGGGGGGAGGCACAGATACGCAGTATTTT; CDR3 protein: CATSREGGGTDTQYF
V gene: TRBV5-6; clone size: NA; J gene: TRBJ2-1; D gene: NA; CDR3 length: 11; CDR3 DNA: TGTGCCAGCAGCTTAGAAATCGAGCAGTTCTTC; CDR3 protein: CASSLEIEQFF
V gene: TRBV30; clone size: once; J gene: TRBJ2-1; D gene: NA; CDR3 length: 14; CDR3 DNA: TGTGCCTGGAGTGTATTGGCTCCTTTCAATGAGCAGTTCTTC; CDR3 protein: CAWSVLAPFNEQFF
V gene: TRBV6-6; clone size: NA; J gene: TRBJ1-1; D gene: NA; CDR3 length: 16; CDR3 DNA: TGTGCCAGCAGTTACTCGACCCTGGACATGAACACTGAAGCTTTCTTT; CDR3 protein: CASSYSTLDMNTEAFF
V gene: TRBV28; clone size: NA; J gene: TRBJ2-5; D gene: TRBD2; CDR3 length: 15; CDR3 DNA: TGTGCCAGCAGTTTGACTAGCGGGGGGCAAGAGACCCAGTACTTC; CDR3 protein: CASSLTSGGQETQYF
V gene: TRBV9; clone size: NA; J gene: TRBJ1-3; D gene: NA; CDR3 length: 12; CDR3 DNA: TGTGCCAGCAGCGGGGCCCCGAACACCATATATTTT; CDR3 protein: CASSGAPNTIYF
V gene: TRBV7-9; clone size: NA; J gene: TRBJ1-2; D gene: NA; CDR3 length: 14; CDR3 DNA: TGTGCCAGCAGCTTAGGAACCGGGACCTATGGCTACACCTTC; CDR3 protein: CASSLGTGTYGYTF
V gene: TRBV12-5; clone size: NA; J gene: TRBJ1-5; D gene: NA; CDR3 length: 11; CDR3 DNA: TGTGCTAGTGGTTTGCCTCCGTCCCAGCATTTT; CDR3 protein: CASGLPPSQHF
V gene: TRBV28; clone size: NA; J gene: TRBJ1-4; D gene: NA; CDR3 length: 16; CDR3 DNA: TGTGCCAGCAGCCCGGGGAGGGGCACTACCAATGAAAAACTGTTTTTT; CDR3 protein: CASSPGRGTTNEKLFF
V gene: TRBV18; clone size: NA; J gene: TRBJ2-1; D gene: NA; CDR3 length: 14; CDR3 DNA: TGTGCCAGCTCACCGGGATCGGAGTACAATGAGCAGTTCTTC; CDR3 protein: CASSPGSEYNEQFF
V gene: TRBV6-1; clone size: NA; J gene: TRBJ1-2; D gene: NA; CDR3 length: 12; CDR3 DNA: TGTGCCAGCAGTGATTATAACGGTGGCTACACCTTC; CDR3 protein: CASSDYNGGYTF
V gene: TRBV11-3; clone size: NA; J gene: TRBJ2-6; D gene: TRBD2; CDR3 length: 19; CDR3 DNA: TGTGCCAGCAGCTTAGGGACTAGCGGGGCCCCGGCGGGGGCCAACGTCCTGACTTTC; CDR3 protein: CASSLGTSGAPAGANVLTF
V gene: TRBV25-1; clone size: NA; J gene: TRBJ2-1; D gene: NA; CDR3 length: 15; CDR3 DNA: TGTGCCAGCAGTGAGATGTTAGGCTCCTACAATGAGCAGTTCTTC; CDR3 protein: CASSEMLGSYNEQFF
V gene: TRBV5-1; clone size: NA; J gene: TRBJ1-2; D gene: NA; CDR3 length: 12; CDR3 DNA: TGCGCCAGCAGCTTAGGTGTAGGTGGCTACACCTTC; CDR3 protein: CASSLGVGGYTF
V gene: TRBV28; clone size: NA; J gene: TRBJ2-7; D gene: TRBD1; CDR3 length: 15; CDR3 DNA: TGTGCCAGCAGCTCTCCTGACAGGGCTACCTACGAGCAGTACTTC; CDR3 protein: CASSSPDRATYEQYF
V gene: TRBV5-1; clone size: NA; J gene: TRBJ1-3; D gene: NA; CDR3 length: 14; CDR3 DNA: TGCGCCACCTCGCCAAGGGGCACTGGAAACACCATATATTTT; CDR3 protein: CATSPRGTGNTIYF
V gene: TRBV29-1; clone size: NA; J gene: TRBJ2-7; D gene: NA; CDR3 length: 15; CDR3 DNA: TGCAGCGTTGCGGGCGAGGAGGGGAGCTCCTACGAGCAGTACTTC; CDR3 protein: CSVAGEEGSSYEQYF
V gene: TRBV9; clone size: once; J gene: TRBJ2-1; D gene: NA; CDR3 length: 21; CDR3 DNA: TGTGCCAGCAGCGTAGCCCCACCAAAGACGGTTGTAGGAGTCATAGTCAATGAGCAGTTCTTC; CDR3 protein: CASSVAPPKTVVGVIVNEQFF
V gene: TRBV4-1; clone size: once; J gene: TRBJ2-5; D gene: TRBD2; CDR3 length: 17; CDR3 DNA: TGCGCCAGCAGCCAACCCATACTAGCGGGGGGTCAAGAGACCCAGTACTTC; CDR3 protein: CASSQPILAGGQETQYF
V gene: TRBV7-2; clone size: NA; J gene: TRBJ2-1; D gene: NA; CDR3 length: 15; CDR3 DNA: TGTGCCAGCAGCTTAGGTGGTCTTTCTTACAATGAGCAGTTCTTC; CDR3 protein: CASSLGGLSYNEQFF
V gene: TRBV19; clone size: NA; J gene: TRBJ1-4; D gene: TRBD1; CDR3 length: 15; CDR3 DNA: TGTGCCAGTAGTATTGGGACAGGGATGGGTGAAAAACTGTTTTTT; CDR3 protein: CASSIGTGMGEKLFF
V gene: TRBV27; clone size: NA; J gene: TRBJ1-1; D gene: NA; CDR3 length: 13; CDR3 DNA: TGTGCCAGCAGTTTAGCCCCAGGGTCGTCGGCTTTCTTT; CDR3 protein: CASSLAPGSSAFF
V gene: TRBV4-1; clone size: few; J gene: TRBJ1-5; D gene: NA; CDR3 length: 15; CDR3 DNA: TGCGCCAGCAGCCAAGCACAGGGTTACAATCAGCCCCAGCATTTT; CDR3 protein: CASSQAQGYNQPQHF
V gene: TRBV27; clone size: NA; J gene: TRBJ2-7; D gene: NA; CDR3 length: 14; CDR3 DNA: TGTGCCAGCAGCCCCTCCGGCTATTCCTACGAGCAGTACTTC; CDR3 protein: CASSPSGYSYEQYF
V gene: TRBV7-8; clone size: NA; J gene: TRBJ1-1; D gene: NA; CDR3 length: 13; CDR3 DNA: TGTGCCAGCAGCTTTGACACGTTCACTGAAGCTTTCTTT; CDR3 protein: CASSFDTFTEAFF
V gene: TRBV7-3; clone size: NA; J gene: TRBJ2-7; D gene: NA; CDR3 length: 16; CDR3 DNA: TGTGCCAGCAGCTTAAGGATCGGACCGAGGGAGCTCGAGCAGTACTTC; CDR3 protein: CASSLRIGPRELEQYF
V gene: TRBV6-1; clone size: NA; J gene: TRBJ2-1; D gene: TRBD2; CDR3 length: 20; CDR3 DNA: TGTGCCAGCAGTGAACGATTACTAGCGGGCCCTCGGACTTCTTACAATGAGCAGTTCTTC; CDR3 protein: CASSERLLAGPRTSYNEQFF
V gene: TRBV14; clone size: NA; J gene: TRBJ2-5; D gene: TRBD1; CDR3 length: 14; CDR3 DNA: TGTGCCAGCAGCCAAAACAGGGGCCAAGAGACCCAGTACTTC; CDR3 protein: CASSQNRGQETQYF
V gene: TRBV5-4; clone size: few; J gene: TRBJ1-1; D gene: NA; CDR3 length: 13; CDR3 DNA: TGTGCCAGCAGCCGTGACGGACAGTTAGAAGCTTTCTTT; CDR3 protein: CASSRDGQLEAFF
V gene: TRBV6-1; clone size: NA; J gene: TRBJ1-1; D gene: NA; CDR3 length: 13; CDR3 DNA: TGTGCCACGAGGAAGGAGGTGAACACTGAAGCTTTCTTT; CDR3 protein: CATRKEVNTEAFF